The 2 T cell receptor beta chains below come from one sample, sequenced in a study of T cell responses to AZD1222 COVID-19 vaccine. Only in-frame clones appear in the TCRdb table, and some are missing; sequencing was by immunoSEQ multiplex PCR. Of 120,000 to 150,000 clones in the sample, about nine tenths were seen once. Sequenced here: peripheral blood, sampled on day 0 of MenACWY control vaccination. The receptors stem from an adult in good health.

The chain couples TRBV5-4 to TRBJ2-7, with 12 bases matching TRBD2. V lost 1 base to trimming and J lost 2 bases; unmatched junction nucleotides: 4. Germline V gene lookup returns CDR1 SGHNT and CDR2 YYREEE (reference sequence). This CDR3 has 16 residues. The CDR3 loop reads CASSLTSGRPPYEQYF. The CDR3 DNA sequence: TGTGCCAGCAGCTTGACTAGCGGGAGGCCCCCCTACGAGCAGTACTTC.

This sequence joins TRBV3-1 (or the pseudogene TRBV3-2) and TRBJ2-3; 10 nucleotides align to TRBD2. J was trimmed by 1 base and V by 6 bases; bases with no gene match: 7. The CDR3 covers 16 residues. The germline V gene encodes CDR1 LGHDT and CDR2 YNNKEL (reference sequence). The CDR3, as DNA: TGTGCCAGCAGTCATAGCGGGAGGCGTTGCACAGATACGCAGTATTTT. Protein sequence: CASSHSGRRCTDTQYF.